The present TCR beta chain was sequenced within a study of T cells in localized non-small cell lung cancer. With respect to this clone: Its antigen is not known.

This table comes from immunoSEQ multiplex PCR, and its TCRdb copy is limited to in-frame clones, with some not included. The data hold around 41,000 clones, with approximately 80% observed a single time. Whole-study results and caveats: Adjacent lung tissue had a median roughly 62 of the top 100 clones found in the tumor.

The CDR3 is 19 amino acids. J gave up 0 bases and V 5 bases, and 13 bases lay outside the gene matches. Germline V gene sequence: CDR1 SGHTA, CDR2 FQGTGA. The source was PBMCs, collected before any cancer treatment. This TCR was recovered from a man between 35 and 75 years old with stage II lung adenocarcinoma. The gene calls are TRBV7-3 and TRBJ2-6, with TRBD1 identical over 7 bases. The CDR3 loop is CASSIAGTEWISGANVLTF. The CDR3 DNA sequence: TGTGCCAGCAGCATAGCCGGGACAGAGTGGATCTCTGGGGCCAACGTCCTGACTTTC.